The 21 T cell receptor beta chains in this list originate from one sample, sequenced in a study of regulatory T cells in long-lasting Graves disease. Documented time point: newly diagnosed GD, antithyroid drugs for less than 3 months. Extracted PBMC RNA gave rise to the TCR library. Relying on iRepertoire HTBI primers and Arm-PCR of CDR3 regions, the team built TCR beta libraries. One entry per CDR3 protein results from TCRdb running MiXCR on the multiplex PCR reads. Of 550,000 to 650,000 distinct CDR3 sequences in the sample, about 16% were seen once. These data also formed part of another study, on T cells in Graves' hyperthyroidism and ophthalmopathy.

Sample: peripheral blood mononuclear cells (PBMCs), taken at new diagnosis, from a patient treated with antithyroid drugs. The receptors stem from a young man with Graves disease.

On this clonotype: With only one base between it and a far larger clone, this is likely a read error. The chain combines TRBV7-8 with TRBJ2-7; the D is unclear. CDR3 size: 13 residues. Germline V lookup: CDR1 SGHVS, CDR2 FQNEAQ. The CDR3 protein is CAGSQGPNYEQYF. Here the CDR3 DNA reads TGTGCCGGCAGCCAAGGACCCAACTACGAGCAGTACTTC.

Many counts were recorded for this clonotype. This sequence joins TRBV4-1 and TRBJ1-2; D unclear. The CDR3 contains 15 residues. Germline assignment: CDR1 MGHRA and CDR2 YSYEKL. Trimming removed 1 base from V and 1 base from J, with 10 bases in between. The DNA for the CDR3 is TGCGCCAGCAGCCAAGTTGTGTCAGATAACTATGGCTACACCTTC. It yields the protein CASSQVVSDNYGYTF.

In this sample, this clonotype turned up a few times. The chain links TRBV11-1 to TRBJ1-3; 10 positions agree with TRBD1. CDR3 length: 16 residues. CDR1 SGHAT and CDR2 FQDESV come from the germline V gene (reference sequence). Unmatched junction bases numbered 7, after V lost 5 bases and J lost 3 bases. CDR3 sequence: CASSATGTGDGNTIYF. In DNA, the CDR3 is TGTGCCAGCAGCGCCACCGGGACAGGGGATGGAAACACCATATATTTT.

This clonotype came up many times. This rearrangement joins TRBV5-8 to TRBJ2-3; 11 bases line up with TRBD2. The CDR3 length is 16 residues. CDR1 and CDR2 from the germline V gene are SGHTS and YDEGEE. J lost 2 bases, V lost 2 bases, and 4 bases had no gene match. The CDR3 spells CASSFIAGGYTDTQYF. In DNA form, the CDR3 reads TGTGCCAGCAGCTTTATAGCGGGAGGGTACACAGATACGCAGTATTTT.

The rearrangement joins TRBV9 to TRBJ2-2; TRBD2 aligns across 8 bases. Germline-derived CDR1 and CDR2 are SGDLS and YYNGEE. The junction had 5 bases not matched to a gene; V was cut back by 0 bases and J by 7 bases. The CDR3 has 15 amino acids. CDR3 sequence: CASSVAGGPVGELFF. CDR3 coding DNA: TGTGCCAGCAGCGTAGCGGGAGGGCCCGTCGGGGAGCTGTTTTTT. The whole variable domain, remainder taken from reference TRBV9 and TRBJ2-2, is DSGVTQTPKHLITATGQRVTLRCSPRSGDLSVYWYQQSLDQGLQFLIQYYNGEERAKGNILERFSAQQFPDLHSELNLSSLELGDSALYFCASSVAGGPVGELFFGEGSRLTVL.

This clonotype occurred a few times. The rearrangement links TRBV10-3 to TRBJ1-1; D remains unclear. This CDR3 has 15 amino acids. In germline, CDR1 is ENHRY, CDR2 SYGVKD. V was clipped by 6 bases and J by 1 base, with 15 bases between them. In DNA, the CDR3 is TGTGCCATCAGGGTTACCGAGACTGGGAACACTGAAGCTTTCTTT. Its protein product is CAIRVTETGNTEAFF.

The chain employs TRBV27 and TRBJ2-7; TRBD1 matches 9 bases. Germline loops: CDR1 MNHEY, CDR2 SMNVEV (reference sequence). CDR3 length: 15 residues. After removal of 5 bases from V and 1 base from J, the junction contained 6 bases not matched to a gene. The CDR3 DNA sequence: TGTGCCAGCAGTCGAGCCGGGACAGGGTCCTACGAGCAGTACTTC. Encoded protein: CASSRAGTGSYEQYF.

The CDR3: CSVPSGEGFDLDEQYF. The CDR3 nucleotides read TGCAGCGTCCCTTCGGGGGAGGGCTTCGACTTGGATGAGCAGTACTTC. The chain combines TRBV29-1 with TRBJ2-4; 7 nucleotides match TRBD2. CDR1 is SQVTM, CDR2 ANQGSEA, per germline. V shed 6 bases and J 13 bases; nucleotides not matched to a gene: 24. This CDR3 region has 16 residues.

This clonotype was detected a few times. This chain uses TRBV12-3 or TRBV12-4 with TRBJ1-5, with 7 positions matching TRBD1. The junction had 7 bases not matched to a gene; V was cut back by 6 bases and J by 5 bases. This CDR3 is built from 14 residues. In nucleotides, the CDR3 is TGTGCCAGCAGCCCAGGGGGATCATATCAGCCCCAGCATTTT. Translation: CASSPGGSYQPQHF.

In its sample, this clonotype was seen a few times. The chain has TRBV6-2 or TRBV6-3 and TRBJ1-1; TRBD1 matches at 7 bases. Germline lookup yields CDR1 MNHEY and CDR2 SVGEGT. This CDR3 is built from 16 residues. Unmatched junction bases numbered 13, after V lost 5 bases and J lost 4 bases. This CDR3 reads CASSHALGGECTEAFF. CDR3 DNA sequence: TGTGCCAGCAGTCACGCTTTAGGGGGCGAGTGCACTGAAGCTTTCTTT.

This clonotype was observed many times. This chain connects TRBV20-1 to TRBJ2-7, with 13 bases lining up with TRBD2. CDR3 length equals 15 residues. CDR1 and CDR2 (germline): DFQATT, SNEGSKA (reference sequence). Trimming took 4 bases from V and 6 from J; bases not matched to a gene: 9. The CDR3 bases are TGCAGTGCTACGCCAGGACTAGCGGGAGTTCGCGAGCAGTACTTC. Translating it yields CSATPGLAGVREQYF.

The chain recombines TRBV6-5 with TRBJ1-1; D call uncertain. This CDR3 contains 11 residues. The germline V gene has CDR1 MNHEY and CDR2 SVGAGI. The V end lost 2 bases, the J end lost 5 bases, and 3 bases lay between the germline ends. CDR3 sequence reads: CASSYLTEAFF. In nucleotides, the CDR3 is TGTGCCAGCAGTTACCTGACTGAAGCTTTCTTT.

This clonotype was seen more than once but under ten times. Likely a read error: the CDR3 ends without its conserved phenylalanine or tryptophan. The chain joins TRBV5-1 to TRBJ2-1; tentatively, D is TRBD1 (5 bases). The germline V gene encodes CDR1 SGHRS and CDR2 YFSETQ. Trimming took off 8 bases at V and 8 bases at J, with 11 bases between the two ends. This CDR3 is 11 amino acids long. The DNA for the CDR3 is TGCGCCAGTTATCAGGGTTATGAGCAGTTCCTC. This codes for CASYQGYEQFL.

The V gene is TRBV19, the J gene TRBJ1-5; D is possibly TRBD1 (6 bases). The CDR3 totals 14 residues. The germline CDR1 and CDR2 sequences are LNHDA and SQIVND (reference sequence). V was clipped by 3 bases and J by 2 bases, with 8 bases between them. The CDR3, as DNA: TGTGCCAGTAGTATGAGGACAGGCAATCAGCCCCAGCATTTT. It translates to CASSMRTGNQPQHF.

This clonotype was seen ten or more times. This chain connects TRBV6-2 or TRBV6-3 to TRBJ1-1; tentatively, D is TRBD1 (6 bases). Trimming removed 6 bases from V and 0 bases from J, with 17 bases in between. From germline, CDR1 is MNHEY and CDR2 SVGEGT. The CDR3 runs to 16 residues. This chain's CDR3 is CASRRGGLGLNTEAFF. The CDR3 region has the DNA TGTGCCAGCAGAAGGGGGGGGCTGGGACTGAACACTGAAGCTTTCTTT.

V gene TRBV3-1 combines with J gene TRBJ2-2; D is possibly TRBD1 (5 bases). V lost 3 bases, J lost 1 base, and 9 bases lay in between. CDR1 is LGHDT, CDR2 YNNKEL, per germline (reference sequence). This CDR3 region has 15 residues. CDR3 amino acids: CASSQRQGNTGELFF. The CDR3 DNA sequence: TGTGCCAGCAGCCAGCGGCAGGGGAACACCGGGGAGCTGTTTTTT.

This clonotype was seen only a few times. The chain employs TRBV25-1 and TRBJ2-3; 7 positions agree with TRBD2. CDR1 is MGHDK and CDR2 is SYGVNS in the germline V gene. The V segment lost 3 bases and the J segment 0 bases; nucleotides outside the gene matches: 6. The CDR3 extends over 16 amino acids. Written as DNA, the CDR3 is TGTGCCAGCAGTGACCCCCGGCGGGGGAGCACAGATACGCAGTATTTT. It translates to CASSDPRRGSTDTQYF.

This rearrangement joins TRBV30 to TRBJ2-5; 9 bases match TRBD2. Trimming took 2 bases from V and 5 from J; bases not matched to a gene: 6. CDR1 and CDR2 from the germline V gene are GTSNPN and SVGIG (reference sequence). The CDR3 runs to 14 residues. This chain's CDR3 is CAWSLAGDVETQYF. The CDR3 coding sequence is TGTGCCTGGAGTTTAGCGGGAGATGTCGAGACCCAGTACTTC.

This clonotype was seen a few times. DNA of the CDR3: TGTGCCTGGAGGAGGACAGGGCACGGTTCACCCCTCCACTTT. It encodes CAWRRTGHGSPLHF. This chain uses TRBV30 with TRBJ1-6, with 8 bases that match TRBD1. CDR3 length: 14 residues. The trim removed 3 bases at V and 9 bases at J, leaving 7 bases unmatched. The V gene's germline CDR1 is GTSNPN and CDR2 SVGIG (reference sequence).

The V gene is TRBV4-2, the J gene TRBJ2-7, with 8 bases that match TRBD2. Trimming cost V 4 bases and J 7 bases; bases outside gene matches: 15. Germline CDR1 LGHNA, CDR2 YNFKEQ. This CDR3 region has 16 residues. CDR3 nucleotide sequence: TGTGCCAGCAGCCCCCAAGCTATGAGCGGGGGCAGGGAGCAGTACTTC. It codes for CASSPQAMSGGREQYF.

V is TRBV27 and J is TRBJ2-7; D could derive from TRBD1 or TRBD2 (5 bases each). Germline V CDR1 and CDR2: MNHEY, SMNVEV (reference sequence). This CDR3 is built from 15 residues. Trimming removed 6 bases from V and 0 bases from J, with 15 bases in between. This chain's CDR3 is CASSEGTGSSYEQYF. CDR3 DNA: TGTGCCAGCAGCGAGGGGACGGGTAGCTCCTACGAGCAGTACTTC.